What follows are 26 T cell receptor beta chains derived from one specimen sequenced in a study of shared clonotypes between healthy human individuals. Produced via immunoSEQ multiplex PCR; TCRdb's table is partial and in-frame only. Here the sample spans 1.5 million to 2.5 million clones, around 96% being singletons. As defined, naive CD8 cells were CD45RO-negative and positively selected for CCR7, with terminally differentiated effector memory CD45RA+ cells excluded. Input material: naive CD8+ T cells sorted from blood. The receptor set was obtained from a man younger than 35 in good health.

V and J are TRBV28 and TRBJ1-2, with D maybe TRBD1 (6 bases). This CDR3 contains 13 residues. CDR1 is MDHEN, CDR2 SYDVKM, per germline. V lost 5 bases to trimming and J lost 3 bases, with 10 bases between them. The CDR3 here is CASSPRQDYGYTF. CDR3 sequence (DNA): TGTGCCAGCAGTCCCCGACAGGACTATGGCTACACCTTC.

This clone was seen once. The gene calls are TRBV29-1 and TRBJ2-2, with D maybe TRBD2 (6 bases). Germline V CDR1 and CDR2: SQVTM, ANQGSEA. The V and J ends lost 4 bases and 1 base respectively, with 13 bases between them. The CDR3 extends over 15 amino acids. As DNA, the CDR3 is TGCAGCGTTGGGCCCGGGGACTTGAACACCGGGGAGCTGTTTTTT. It translates to CSVGPGDLNTGELFF.

In the case of this clone: Other DNA variants within this sample encode the same CDR3. J is TRBJ2-7 and V is TRBV5-4; tentative D call: TRBD2 (5 bases). CDR3 length equals 13 residues. The germline CDR1 and CDR2 sequences are SGHNT and YYREEE (reference sequence). The V end was cut by 0 bases, the J end by 5 bases, with 9 bases between. CDR3: CASSLVEGDEQYF. As DNA, the CDR3 is TGTGCCAGCAGCTTGGTAGAGGGAGACGAGCAGTACTTC.

The genes are TRBV21-1 and TRBJ2-7; the D segment call TRBD2 is taken from the table without a DNA check. TRBV21-1 corresponds to a pseudogene. This CDR3 spans 15 amino acids. CDR3 coding DNA: TGTGCCCCAGCGCTATCGGACTGGATATCCTACGAGCAGTACTTC. Its protein product is CAPALSDWISYEQYF.

The chain combines TRBV11-2 with TRBJ2-6; D gene ambiguous. Deletions cut 5 bases from V and 5 bases from J, with 10 bases between. The CDR3 loop spans 14 amino acids. The germline V gene encodes CDR1 SGHAT and CDR2 FQNNGV. The CDR3, as DNA: TGTGCCAGCAGCCTGACAAGCCGGGCCAACGTCCTGACTTTC. Translated: CASSLTSRANVLTF. The full variable domain, its missing parts supplied by reference TRBV11-2 and TRBJ2-6, is EAGVAQSPRYKIIEKRQSVAFWCNPISGHATLYWYQQILGQGPKLLIQFQNNGVVDDSQLPKDRFSAERLKGVDSTLKIQPAKLEDSAVYLCASSLTSRANVLTFGAGSRLTVL.

This chain connects TRBV20-1 to TRBJ1-1; D unclear. V lost 7 bases, J lost 1 base, and 7 bases lay in between. Germline-derived CDR1 and CDR2 are DFQATT and SNEGSKA (reference sequence). The CDR3 consists of 11 residues. The DNA for the CDR3 is TGCAGTGGCCACCCGAACACTGAAGCTTTCTTT. Translated, it gives CSGHPNTEAFF.

This clone was recorded once. The sample contains more than one DNA sequence encoding this CDR3. This rearrangement joins TRBV6-5 to TRBJ2-1, with D hard to call. CDR3 length: 13 amino acids. V shed 5 bases and J shed 0 bases, with 5 bases lying between them. Germline assignment: CDR1 MNHEY and CDR2 SVGAGI. This CDR3 reads CASSPTSYNEQFF. CDR3 coding DNA: TGTGCCAGCAGTCCCACCTCCTACAATGAGCAGTTCTTC.

To note about this clone: A read error may account for a junction end that differs from germline. V and J are TRBV6-6 and TRBJ1-3; tentatively, D is TRBD1 (5 bases). The CDR3 sequence is 11 residues long. Germline CDR1 reads MNHNY; CDR2 reads SVGAGI (reference sequence). CDR3 sequence: CASSWGPDTDF. The DNA of the CDR3 is TGTGCCAGCAGTTGGGGTCCGGACACGGATTTT.

CDR3: CASSYNGLTSTDTQYF. The CDR3 DNA reads TGTGCCAGCAGTTATAACGGACTAACTAGCACAGATACGCAGTATTTT. The rearrangement joins TRBV6-5 to TRBJ2-3; a weak D match, TRBD2 (6 bases). The germline V gene has CDR1 MNHEY and CDR2 SVGAGI. The CDR3 length is 16 residues. Trimming removed 3 bases from V and 0 bases from J, with 13 bases in between.

This clone came up once. The chain links TRBV28 to TRBJ1-1; unclear D gene. From germline, CDR1 is MDHEN and CDR2 SYDVKM. Between the trimmed V and J ends, which lost 5 bases and 4 bases, there was a span of 11 bases. This CDR3 is 13 amino acids long. The CDR3: CASSVIEGTEAFF. In DNA, the CDR3 is TGTGCCAGCAGTGTGATAGAGGGCACTGAAGCTTTCTTT.

The chain recombines TRBV5-6 with TRBJ2-2; D gene unclear. The CDR3 runs 14 residues. Germline values: CDR1 SGHDT, CDR2 YYEEEE. V was pared by 1 base and J by 6 bases, with 10 bases between. CDR3 nucleotide sequence: TGTGCCAGCAGCTTGAGCTTGTTCGCCGGGGAGCTGTTTTTT. This encodes CASSLSLFAGELFF.

The V and J genes are TRBV4-3 and TRBJ2-7; 11 positions match TRBD2. CDR3 length: 17 residues. In germline, CDR1 is LGHNA, CDR2 YSLEER. V lost 1 base and J lost 0; bases outside the gene matches: 5. The CDR3 sequence: CASSQGLAGGSSYEQYF. The CDR3 nucleotides read TGCGCCAGCAGCCAAGGGCTAGCGGGGGGTAGCTCCTACGAGCAGTACTTC.

The V gene is TRBV27, the J gene TRBJ2-5; D may match TRBD1 or TRBD2 (5 bases each). The CDR3 runs 15 residues. CDR1 is MNHEY and CDR2 is SMNVEV in the germline V gene (reference sequence). Trimming cost V 5 bases and J 0 bases, with 13 bases left between them. The DNA of the CDR3 is TGTGCCAGCAGTGTCCTCGGGACGTACCAAGAGACCCAGTACTTC. Its translation is CASSVLGTYQETQYF.

V is TRBV5-1 and J is TRBJ2-7; D remains ambiguous. The CDR3 is 14 residues long. CDR1 SGHRS and CDR2 YFSETQ come from the germline V gene. Deletions cut 0 bases from V and 2 bases from J, with 9 bases between. CDR3 sequence (DNA): TGCGCCAGCAGCTTGGTAGGGCCGGCCTACGAGCAGTACTTC. This gives the protein CASSLVGPAYEQYF.

This clone has only one observation. The gene calls are TRBV6-6 and TRBJ2-7; no firm D call. The CDR3 runs 13 residues. The germline gives CDR1 MNHNY, CDR2 SVGAGI (reference sequence). V gave up 7 bases and J gave up 0 bases, with 10 bases separating them. The CDR3 DNA follows: TGTGCCAGCATCGGGCAGAGCTCCTACGAGCAGTACTTC. Protein sequence: CASIGQSSYEQYF.

This chain connects TRBV2 to TRBJ2-7; D is ambiguous. Germline V gene lookup returns CDR1 SNHLY and CDR2 FYNNEI. Deletions cut 8 bases from V and 1 base from J, with 9 bases between. The CDR3 covers 12 residues. The CDR3 DNA is TGTGCCAGCGGTGGGTATTCCTACGAGCAGTACTTC. This translates into CASGGYSYEQYF.

The genes are TRBV6-5 and TRBJ2-1; possibly TRBD1 for D (6 bases). This CDR3 spans 15 amino acids. The germline CDR1 and CDR2 sequences are MNHEY and SVGAGI. The V end was cut by 3 bases, the J end by 7 bases, with 16 bases between. DNA for the CDR3: TGTGCCAGCAGTTATGACCGTACAGGGACAAATGAGCAGTTCTTC. Protein sequence: CASSYDRTGTNEQFF.

For this clone: Other nucleotide sequences from this sample produce the same CDR3. This chain's CDR3 is CASKTTGSNQPQHF. Here the CDR3 DNA reads TGTGCCAGCAAGACGACAGGGAGCAATCAGCCCCAGCATTTT. This rearrangement joins TRBV27 to TRBJ1-5; 7 bases map to TRBD1. Trimming removed 7 bases from V and 1 base from J; junction bases left unmatched: 4. The V gene's germline CDR1 is MNHEY and CDR2 SMNVEV (reference sequence). The CDR3 consists of 14 residues.

The J gene is TRBJ2-7, the V gene TRBV7-9; D perhaps matches TRBD1 (6 bases). Germline-derived CDR1 and CDR2 are SEHNR and FQNEAQ (reference sequence). V was cut by 6 bases and J by 9 bases, with 15 bases left in between. The CDR3 has 12 residues. The CDR3 here is CASRHGGRGQYF. The CDR3 DNA is TGTGCCAGCAGACACGGCGGCAGGGGGCAGTACTTC.

This clone was recorded once. The CDR3 DNA reads as TGTGCCACGGGCAGCATCTCTGAAGCTTTCTTT. This sequence encodes CATGSISEAFF. This chain uses TRBV19 with TRBJ1-1; D gene ambiguous. The CDR3 covers 11 residues. CDR1 and CDR2 (germline): LNHDA, SQIVND (reference sequence). Trimming cost V 10 bases and J 6 bases, with 12 bases left between them.

V and J are TRBV27 and TRBJ2-3; 8 nucleotides align to TRBD1. The V gene's germline CDR1 is MNHEY and CDR2 SMNVEV (reference sequence). Trimming removed 4 bases from V and 4 bases from J; junction bases left unmatched: 4. The CDR3 is made up of 14 amino acids. The CDR3 protein is CASSWVQGADTQYF. The CDR3 nucleotides read TGTGCCAGCAGTTGGGTACAGGGGGCAGATACGCAGTATTTT.

The chain links TRBV13 to TRBJ1-1; tentative D call: TRBD1 (5 bases). The germline V gene encodes CDR1 PRHDT and CDR2 FYEKMQ (reference sequence). V was trimmed by 5 bases and J by 6 bases, leaving 13 bases between them. CDR3 length: 13 residues. CDR3 residues: CASSQTPRAEAFF. The CDR3 DNA reads TGTGCCAGCAGCCAAACCCCCAGGGCTGAAGCTTTCTTT. Full variable domain (rest looked up from reference TRBV13 and TRBJ1-1): AAGVIQSPRHLIKEKRETATLKCYPIPRHDTVYWYQQGPGQDPQFLISFYEKMQSDKGSIPDRFSAQQFSDYHSELNMSSLELGDSALYFCASSQTPRAEAFFGQGTRLTVV.

As for this clone: A read error may produce the germline difference seen at one junction end. This chain joins TRBV7-9 and TRBJ2-1; tentatively, D is TRBD2 (5 bases). Germline lookup yields CDR1 SEHNR and CDR2 FQNEAQ (reference sequence). CDR3 length: 14 amino acids. As DNA, the CDR3 is TGTGCCAGCAGCCCTTTGGACTCCTCCAATGAGCAGTTCTTC. Its translation: CASSPLDSSNEQFF.

J is TRBJ1-2 and V is TRBV6-1; D is possibly TRBD1 (6 bases). Germline V gene data show CDR1 as MNHNS and CDR2 as SASEGT. Trimming stripped 5 bases from V and 4 bases from J, with 14 bases between. The CDR3 is 14 residues long. Written as DNA, the CDR3 is TGTGCCAGCAGTAGAGGGGGGGAAAGCTATGGCTACACCTTC. This gives the protein CASSRGGESYGYTF.

The chain links TRBV5-6 to TRBJ1-2; 8 bases are a match to TRBD1. Germline values: CDR1 SGHDT, CDR2 YYEEEE. J was trimmed by 6 bases and V by 2 bases; bases with no gene match: 9. CDR3 length equals 15 residues. CDR3 loop: CASSFGQGGENGYTF. The CDR3 DNA reads TGTGCCAGCAGCTTCGGACAGGGAGGGGAGAATGGCTACACCTTC.

The V call is TRBV9, the J call TRBJ2-1; perhaps TRBD1 as D (8 bases). This CDR3 has 15 residues. CDR1 is SGDLS and CDR2 is YYNGEE in the germline V gene. V lost 2 bases and J lost 7, with 16 bases in between. The CDR3 loop reads CASSVTGGAKNEQFF. DNA of the CDR3: TGTGCCAGCAGCGTTACAGGGGGGGCGAAGAATGAGCAGTTCTTC.